This T cell receptor (beta chain) stems from a study of T-cell reconstitution after alpha-beta-depleted transplantation in children. V lost 4 bases, J lost 3 bases, and 7 bases lay in between. CDR1 and CDR2 from the germline V gene are MGHRA and YSYEKL. This CDR3 region has 12 residues. During its preparation, the TCRbeta library received unique molecular identifiers. MiXCR, applied by TCRdb to the PCR reads, yields one record per CDR3 protein. The sample contains some 9,000 distinct CDR3 sequences, 17% of which appear only once. The sequence came from a girl under three years old who had a stem cell transplant for combined immunodeficiency, so the T cells may come from the graft donor. V and J are TRBV4-1 and TRBJ2-7; D unclear. The source material was PBMCs, mostly from graft donor cells, sampled 60 days after TCRalphabeta/CD19-depleted stem cell transplant. In DNA form, the CDR3 reads TGCGCCAGCAGCCGGGATGGCTACGAGCAGTACTTC. It translates to CASSRDGYEQYF.